The 9 T cell receptor beta chains given below trace back to one sample, sequenced in a study of T cells after yellow fever vaccination. TCRdb itself ran the 5' RACE reads through MiXCR, one entry per CDR3 protein. The sample contains 550,000 or so distinct CDR3 sequences, less than 20% of which appear only once. This sample comprised PBMCs, obtained 15 days after the yellow fever booster vaccination. The receptors come from a man aged 25 to 45 who received the YFV17D yellow fever vaccine.

This clonotype was recorded a few times. The chain links TRBV7-9 to TRBJ1-2; D is ambiguous. Trimming pared 3 bases from V and 1 base from J, leaving 12 bases between. This CDR3 spans 15 amino acids. Per germline, CDR1 SEHNR and CDR2 FQNEAQ (reference sequence). CDR3 DNA: TGTGCCAGCAGCTTCGACGCCACAGATAACTATGGCTACACCTTC. Amino acids: CASSFDATDNYGYTF.

This clonotype came up a few times. The DNA of the CDR3 is TGTGCCAGCAGCGCACGGGACTCGGGCGGCAATGAGCAGTTCTTC. Translating it yields CASSARDSGGNEQFF. This rearrangement joins TRBV9 to TRBJ2-1, with D possibly being TRBD2 (6 bases). Trimming took off 3 bases at V and 6 bases at J, with 16 bases between the two ends. This CDR3 comprises 15 residues. CDR1 is SGDLS, CDR2 YYNGEE, per germline.

The CDR3 DNA reads as TGTGCCAGCAGTTACTCCGACTCTGGGGCCAACGTCCTGACTTTC. The encoded protein is CASSYSDSGANVLTF. The rearrangement uses TRBV6-5 and TRBJ2-6; D uncertain. The V gene's germline CDR1 is MNHEY and CDR2 SVGAGI. V lost 0 bases and J 0 bases, leaving 3 bases between the germline ends. The CDR3 is 15 amino acids.

This clonotype was found a few times. The chain has TRBV5-1 and TRBJ2-3; no definite D call. This CDR3 comprises 14 residues. The V end was cut by 1 base, the J end by 6 bases, with 12 bases between. The germline CDR1 and CDR2 sequences are SGHRS and YFSETQ. The DNA for the CDR3 is TGCGCCAGCAGCTTGAACCTGGCTGGGGATACGCAGTATTTT. It is translated as CASSLNLAGDTQYF. Filled out from reference TRBV5-1 and TRBJ2-3, the complete variable domain reads KAGVTQTPRYLIKTRGQQVTLSCSPISGHRSVSWYQQTPGQGLQFLFEYFSETQRNKGNFPGRFSGRQFSNSRSEMNVSTLELGDSALYLCASSLNLAGDTQYFGPGTRLTVL.

This clonotype turned up a few times. The chain carries TRBV14 and TRBJ2-7; D remains unclear. Germline assignment: CDR1 SGHDN and CDR2 FVKESK. This CDR3 is 12 amino acids long. V was cut by 5 bases and J by 4 bases, with 9 bases left in between. CDR3 DNA sequence: TGTGCCAGCAGCGCAATGGATTACGAGCAGTACTTC. Amino acids: CASSAMDYEQYF.

This clonotype was counted between two and nine times. The chain is built from TRBV15 and TRBJ2-1; TRBD1 aligns across 10 bases. V trimming: 4 bases; J trimming: 7 bases; junction bases outside the gene matches: 7. There are 15 residues in the CDR3. The germline gives CDR1 LNHNV, CDR2 YYDKDF (reference sequence). In DNA form, the CDR3 reads TGTGCCACCAGCACAAGACCGGGACAGGGGAATGAGCAGTTCTTC. This gives the protein CATSTRPGQGNEQFF.

V is TRBV11-2 and J is TRBJ2-7; weak D call: TRBD2 (6 bases). Germline loops: CDR1 SGHAT, CDR2 FQNNGV. V lost 2 bases to trimming and J lost 2 bases, with 16 bases between them. This CDR3 is 16 amino acids long. DNA of the CDR3: TGTGCCAGCAGCTTAAAGGCGGGGATGATGACCTACGAGCAGTACTTC. It codes for CASSLKAGMMTYEQYF.

This chain links TRBV5-1 with TRBJ2-1, with 8 bases that match TRBD2. Germline V gives CDR1 SGHRS, CDR2 YFSETQ. The V segment lost 2 bases and the J segment 9 bases; nucleotides outside the gene matches: 10. The CDR3 is 15 amino acids. As DNA, the CDR3 is TGCGCCAGCAGCTTCCCCTTTGAAGCGGGAGCTGAGCAGTTCTTC. Its translation is CASSFPFEAGAEQFF. Full variable domain (outside the CDR3, taken from reference TRBV5-1 and TRBJ2-1): KAGVTQTPRYLIKTRGQQVTLSCSPISGHRSVSWYQQTPGQGLQFLFEYFSETQRNKGNFPGRFSGRQFSNSRSEMNVSTLELGDSALYLCASSFPFEAGAEQFFGPGTRLTVL.

This clonotype was seen a few times. The gene calls are TRBV27 and TRBJ1-5, with a possible D match to TRBD1 (5 bases). The V gene lost 3 bases and the J gene lost 9 bases, with 18 bases spanning the gap. This CDR3 has 15 residues. The V gene's germline CDR1 is MNHEY and CDR2 SMNVEV (reference sequence). CDR3 bases: TGTGCCAGCAGTTTGTCCGGGACTCTAGGACGGCCCCAGCATTTT. This gives the protein CASSLSGTLGRPQHF.